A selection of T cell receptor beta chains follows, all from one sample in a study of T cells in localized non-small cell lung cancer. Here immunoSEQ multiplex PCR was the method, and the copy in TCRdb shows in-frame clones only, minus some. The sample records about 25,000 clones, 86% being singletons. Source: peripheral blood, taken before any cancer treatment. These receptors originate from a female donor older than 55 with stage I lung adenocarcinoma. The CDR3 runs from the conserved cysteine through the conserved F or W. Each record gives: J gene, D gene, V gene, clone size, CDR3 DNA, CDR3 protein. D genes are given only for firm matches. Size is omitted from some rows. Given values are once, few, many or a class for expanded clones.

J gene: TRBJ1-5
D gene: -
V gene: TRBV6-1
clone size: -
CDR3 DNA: TGTGCCAGCCCCCGACCCGATCAGCCCCAGCATTTT
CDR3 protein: CASPRPDQPQHF

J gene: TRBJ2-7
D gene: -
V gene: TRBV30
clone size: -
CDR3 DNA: TGTGCCTGGAGTGCCTCACAGTTATTTGAGCAGTACTTC
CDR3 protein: CAWSASQLFEQYF

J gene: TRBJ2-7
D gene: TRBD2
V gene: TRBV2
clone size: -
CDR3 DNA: TGTGCCAGCATAGGACTAGCTTACGAGCAGTACTTC
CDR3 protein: CASIGLAYEQYF

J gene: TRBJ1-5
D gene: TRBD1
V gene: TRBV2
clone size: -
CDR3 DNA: TGTGCCAGCAGGGGTAGGACAGGGGGGAATCAGCCCCAGCATTTT
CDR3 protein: CASRGRTGGNQPQHF

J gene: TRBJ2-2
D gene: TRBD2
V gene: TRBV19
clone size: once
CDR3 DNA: TGTGCCAGTAGTATCGGGTCGGGGCCTAGCGGGAGTTTACGGGAGCTGTTTTTT
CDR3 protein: CASSIGSGPSGSLRELFF

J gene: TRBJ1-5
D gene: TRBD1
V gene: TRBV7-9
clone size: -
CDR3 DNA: TGTGCCAGCAGCTTAGGAGCCTTGGGTGTGGGACAGCACAATCAGCCCCAGCATTTT
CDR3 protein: CASSLGALGVGQHNQPQHF

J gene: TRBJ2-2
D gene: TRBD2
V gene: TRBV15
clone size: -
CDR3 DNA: TGTGCCACCAGGCCCGACCGACTAGCGGGGAACACCGGGGAGCTGTTTTTT
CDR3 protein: CATRPDRLAGNTGELFF

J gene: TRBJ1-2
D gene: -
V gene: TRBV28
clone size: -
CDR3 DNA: TGTGCCAGCGGTAAGGGGGTCTATGGCTACACCTTC
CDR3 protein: CASGKGVYGYTF

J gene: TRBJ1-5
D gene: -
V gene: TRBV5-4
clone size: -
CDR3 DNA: TGTGCCAGCAGCCTCCCAGGGTCCGGTCAGCCCCAGCATTTT
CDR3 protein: CASSLPGSGQPQHF

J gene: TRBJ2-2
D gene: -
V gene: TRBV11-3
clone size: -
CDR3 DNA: TGTGCCAGCAGCTTTGGGGGGCAGGTCGGGGAGCTGTTTTTT
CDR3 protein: CASSFGGQVGELFF